A selection of T cell receptor beta chains follows, all from one sample in a study of monozygotic twins with cystic fibrosis. TCRdb's copy holds only in-frame clones and misses some; the assay was immunoSEQ multiplex PCR. The sample shows approximately 36,000 clones, 75% to 95% of them seen only once. Specimen: blood. The receptor source for this set is a boy aged 2 to 9 with cystic fibrosis. CDR3s include the opening cysteine and the closing phenylalanine or tryptophan. Fields, in order: V gene, J gene, D gene, clone size, CDR3 protein, CDR3 DNA. D genes are given only for firm matches. Clone size is shown for a subset of rows, as once, few, many or a class of expanded clone.

V: TRBV6-5; J: TRBJ1-2; D: TRBD1; size: few; CDR3: CASRPTGEAYGYTF; DNA: TGTGCCAGCAGACCAACAGGGGAAGCCTATGGCTACACCTTC
V: TRBV5-1; J: TRBJ1-1; D: .; size: .; CDR3: CASSRMTGGNTEAFF; DNA: TGCGCCAGCAGCCGAATGACAGGTGGGAACACTGAAGCTTTCTTT
V: TRBV10-2; J: TRBJ2-7; D: .; size: .; CDR3: CASSVEDKPYEQYF; DNA: TGCGCCAGCAGTGTGGAGGACAAACCCTACGAGCAGTACTTC
V: TRBV2; J: TRBJ2-7; D: TRBD1; size: .; CDR3: CASSDKTGKHEQYF; DNA: TGTGCCAGCAGTGATAAGACAGGGAAGCACGAGCAGTACTTC
V: TRBV6-1; J: TRBJ2-3; D: .; size: .; CDR3: CASSFRLATDTQYF; DNA: TGTGCCAGCAGTTTCCGGCTAGCAACAGATACGCAGTATTTT
V: TRBV5-6; J: TRBJ1-1; D: TRBD1; size: .; CDR3: CASSLAPTGRAEAFF; DNA: TGTGCCAGCAGCTTGGCTCCGACAGGGCGCGCTGAAGCTTTCTTT
V: TRBV7-2; J: TRBJ2-7; D: .; size: .; CDR3: CASSLVVGGGLYEQYF; DNA: TGTGCCAGCAGCTTAGTAGTTGGAGGGGGCCTATACGAGCAGTACTTC
V: TRBV5-1; J: TRBJ2-1; D: .; size: .; CDR3: CASSLIAGEQFF; DNA: TGCGCCAGCAGCTTGATCGCCGGTGAGCAGTTCTTC
V: TRBV4-2; J: TRBJ2-1; D: TRBD1; size: .; CDR3: CASSQDIGGQVNEQFF; DNA: TGTGCCAGCAGCCAAGATATAGGGGGCCAGGTGAATGAGCAGTTCTTC
V: TRBV11-2; J: TRBJ2-5; D: TRBD2; size: once; CDR3: CASSTSGGRETQYF; DNA: TGTGCCAGCAGCACCAGCGGGGGGCGGGAGACCCAGTACTTC
V: TRBV5-1; J: TRBJ2-3; D: .; size: once; CDR3: CASSLGDITDTQYF; DNA: TGCGCCAGCAGCTTGGGGGACATCACAGATACGCAGTATTTT
V: TRBV19; J: TRBJ1-6; D: TRBD1; size: .; CDR3: CASSAQTGTANSPLHF; DNA: TGTGCCAGTAGTGCCCAAACCGGGACAGCGAATTCACCCCTCCACTTT
V: TRBV11-2; J: TRBJ2-2; D: .; size: .; CDR3: CASRQTGTSTGELFF; DNA: TGTGCCAGCAGACAAACCGGGACCTCCACCGGGGAGCTGTTTTTT
V: TRBV6-4; J: TRBJ2-3; D: .; size: .; CDR3: CASSEDPGGTDTQYF; DNA: TGTGCCAGCAGTGAAGATCCCGGGGGCACAGATACGCAGTATTTT
V: TRBV7-9; J: TRBJ1-2; D: TRBD1; size: .; CDR3: CASSPRDRLYGYTF; DNA: TGTGCCAGCAGCCCCCGGGACAGGCTGTATGGCTACACCTTC
V: TRBV7-9; J: TRBJ2-2; D: .; size: .; CDR3: CASSPVVGHTGELFF; DNA: TGTGCCAGCAGCCCCGTGGTAGGGCACACCGGGGAGCTGTTTTTT
V: TRBV9; J: TRBJ2-3; D: TRBD2; size: .; CDR3: CASSLAGFPTDTQYF; DNA: TGTGCCAGCAGCTTAGCGGGGTTTCCCACAGATACGCAGTATTTT
V: TRBV19; J: TRBJ1-5; D: TRBD1; size: .; CDR3: CASSGTGGIQPQHF; DNA: TGTGCCAGTAGTGGGACAGGGGGCATCCAGCCCCAGCATTTT
V: TRBV21-1; J: TRBJ2-1; D: .; size: .; CDR3: CASSNHRGGYNEQFF; DNA: TGTGCCAGCAGCAACCACAGGGGGGGCTACAATGAGCAGTTCTTC
V: TRBV2; J: TRBJ2-5; D: TRBD2; size: .; CDR3: CASSDPTSGGTETQYF; DNA: TGTGCCAGCAGTGATCCCACTAGCGGGGGGACTGAGACCCAGTACTTC
V: TRBV15; J: TRBJ2-7; D: TRBD1; size: .; CDR3: CATSRGTGRTYEQYF; DNA: TGTGCCACCAGCAGAGGGACAGGACGTACCTACGAGCAGTACTTC
V: TRBV9; J: TRBJ1-1; D: TRBD1; size: .; CDR3: CASSTGQGASEAFF; DNA: TGTGCCAGCAGCACCGGACAGGGGGCCTCTGAAGCTTTCTTT
V: TRBV2; J: TRBJ1-5; D: .; size: .; CDR3: CASSEMTETRSGNQPQHF; DNA: TGTGCCAGCAGTGAAATGACTGAAACCAGAAGCGGCAATCAGCCCCAGCATTTT
V: TRBV27; J: TRBJ1-1; D: .; size: .; CDR3: CASSRPGNTEAFF; DNA: TGTGCCAGCAGTCGTCCCGGGAACACTGAAGCTTTCTTT
V: TRBV6-4; J: TRBJ1-1; D: TRBD1; size: .; CDR3: CASSYSGTGGFKAFF; DNA: TGTGCCAGCAGTTATTCCGGGACAGGGGGCTTTAAAGCTTTCTTT
V: TRBV5-1; J: TRBJ1-2; D: TRBD1; size: few; CDR3: CASSAGQEAYGYTF; DNA: TGCGCCAGCAGCGCGGGACAGGAGGCCTATGGCTACACCTTC
V: TRBV6-1; J: TRBJ2-3; D: .; size: .; CDR3: CASSEHRGFYTDTQYF; DNA: TGTGCCAGCAGTGAACACAGAGGCTTCTACACAGATACGCAGTATTTT
V: TRBV14; J: TRBJ2-7; D: .; size: .; CDR3: CASSQAAGYGEQYF; DNA: TGTGCCAGCAGCCAAGCAGCTGGGTACGGCGAGCAGTACTTC
V: TRBV9; J: TRBJ2-3; D: TRBD2; size: .; CDR3: CASSAGGGGPTDTQYF; DNA: TGTGCCAGCAGCGCTGGGGGCGGGGGGCCCACAGATACGCAGTATTTT
V: TRBV2; J: TRBJ2-7; D: .; size: .; CDR3: CASMGLGESYEQYF; DNA: TGTGCCAGCATGGGCTTGGGGGAAAGCTACGAGCAGTACTTC
V: TRBV7-6; J: TRBJ2-5; D: .; size: few; CDR3: CASSSQETQYF; DNA: TGTGCCAGCAGCTCCCAAGAGACCCAGTACTTC
V: TRBV11-1; J: TRBJ2-3; D: TRBD2; size: .; CDR3: CASSHNTWTSGTDTQYF; DNA: TGTGCCAGCAGCCATAACACTTGGACTAGCGGCACAGATACGCAGTATTTT
V: TRBV4-3; J: TRBJ1-2; D: .; size: .; CDR3: CASSQNRDATEGYTF; DNA: TGCGCCAGCAGCCAAAACAGGGACGCTACGGAGGGCTACACCTTC
V: TRBV6-6; J: TRBJ2-5; D: .; size: .; CDR3: CASSPTAREETQYF; DNA: TGTGCCAGCAGTCCTACGGCTAGAGAAGAGACCCAGTACTTC
V: TRBV5-4; J: TRBJ1-1; D: .; size: .; CDR3: CASTLSPLRRTEAFF; DNA: TGTGCCAGCACCTTGTCACCGCTAAGGCGCACTGAAGCTTTCTTT
V: TRBV19; J: TRBJ1-5; D: .; size: once; CDR3: CASISWAGEDQPQHF; DNA: TGTGCCAGTATCAGTTGGGCAGGGGAGGATCAGCCCCAGCATTTT
V: TRBV5-6; J: TRBJ2-1; D: .; size: .; CDR3: CASSSEYYNEQFF; DNA: TGTGCCAGCAGCTCAGAGTATTACAATGAGCAGTTCTTC
V: TRBV7-2; J: TRBJ2-1; D: .; size: .; CDR3: CASSLSSRSSYNEQFF; DNA: TGTGCCAGCAGCTTATCTTCCAGGAGCTCCTACAATGAGCAGTTCTTC
V: TRBV4-2; J: TRBJ2-7; D: .; size: once; CDR3: CASSQDGQGLYEQYF; DNA: TGTGCCAGCAGCCAAGATGGGCAGGGACTCTACGAGCAGTACTTC
V: TRBV27; J: TRBJ1-5; D: .; size: .; CDR3: CASSYDSNQPQHF; DNA: TGTGCCAGCAGCTATGATAGCAATCAGCCCCAGCATTTT
V: TRBV4-2; J: TRBJ2-1; D: .; size: .; CDR3: CASSQGRGNEQFF; DNA: TGTGCCAGCAGCCAAGGTCGGGGCAATGAGCAGTTCTTC
V: TRBV7-9; J: TRBJ1-1; D: .; size: .; CDR3: CASSLATGRNTEAFF; DNA: TGTGCCAGCAGCTTAGCGACGGGAAGGAACACTGAAGCTTTCTTT
V: TRBV15; J: TRBJ2-6; D: .; size: .; CDR3: CATSRDGGGANVLTF; DNA: TGTGCCACCAGCAGAGATGGGGGTGGGGCCAACGTCCTGACTTTC
V: TRBV4-2; J: TRBJ1-2; D: .; size: once; CDR3: CASRNPGLGTNYGYTF; DNA: TGTGCCAGCAGGAACCCGGGTCTCGGCACTAACTATGGCTACACCTTC
V: TRBV6-1; J: TRBJ1-4; D: TRBD1; size: .; CDR3: CASSTGTASEKLFF; DNA: TGTGCCAGCAGCACCGGGACAGCGTCTGAAAAACTGTTTTTT
V: TRBV7-9; J: TRBJ1-3; D: .; size: .; CDR3: CASSFWPRGQEGNTIYF; DNA: TGTGCCAGCAGCTTCTGGCCGAGGGGTCAGGAGGGAAACACCATATATTTT
V: TRBV9; J: TRBJ1-2; D: .; size: .; CDR3: CASSVAPRDNLYNGYTF; DNA: TGTGCCAGCAGCGTAGCACCCCGGGACAATTTGTATAATGGCTACACCTTC
V: TRBV4-1; J: TRBJ1-4; D: .; size: .; CDR3: CASSQEGVPPEKLFF; DNA: TGCGCCAGCAGCCAAGAAGGGGTCCCCCCTGAAAAACTGTTTTTT